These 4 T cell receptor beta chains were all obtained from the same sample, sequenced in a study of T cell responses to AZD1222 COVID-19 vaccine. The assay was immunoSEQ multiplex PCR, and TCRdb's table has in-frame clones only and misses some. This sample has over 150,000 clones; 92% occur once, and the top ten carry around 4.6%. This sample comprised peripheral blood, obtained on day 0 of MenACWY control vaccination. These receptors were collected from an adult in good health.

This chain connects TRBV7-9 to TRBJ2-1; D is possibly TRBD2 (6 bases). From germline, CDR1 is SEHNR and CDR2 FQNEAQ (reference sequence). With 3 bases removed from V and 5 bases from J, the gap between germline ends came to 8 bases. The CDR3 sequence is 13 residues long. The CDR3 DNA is TGTGCCAGCAGCTTTGGCGGGAACAATGAGCAGTTCTTC. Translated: CASSFGGNNEQFF.

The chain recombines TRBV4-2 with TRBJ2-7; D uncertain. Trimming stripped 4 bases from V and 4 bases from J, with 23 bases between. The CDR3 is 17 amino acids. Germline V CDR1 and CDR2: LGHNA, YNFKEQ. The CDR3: CASSLEAWAETSYEQYF. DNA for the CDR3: TGTGCCAGCAGCCTTGAGGCGTGGGCGGAGACTTCTTACGAGCAGTACTTC.

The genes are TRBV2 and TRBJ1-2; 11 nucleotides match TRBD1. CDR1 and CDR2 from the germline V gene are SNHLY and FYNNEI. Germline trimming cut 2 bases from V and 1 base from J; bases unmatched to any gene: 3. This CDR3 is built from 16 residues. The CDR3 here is CASSESGTGGNYGYTF. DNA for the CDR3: TGTGCCAGCAGTGAATCGGGGACAGGGGGTAACTATGGCTACACCTTC.

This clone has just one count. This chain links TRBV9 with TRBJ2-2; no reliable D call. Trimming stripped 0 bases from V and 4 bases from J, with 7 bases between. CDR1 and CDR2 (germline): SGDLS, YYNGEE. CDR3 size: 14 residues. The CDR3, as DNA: TGTGCCAGCAGCGTAGTCGGCAGCACCGGGGAGCTGTTTTTT. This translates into CASSVVGSTGELFF. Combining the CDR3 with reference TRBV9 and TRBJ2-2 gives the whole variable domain DSGVTQTPKHLITATGQRVTLRCSPRSGDLSVYWYQQSLDQGLQFLIQYYNGEERAKGNILERFSAQQFPDLHSELNLSSLELGDSALYFCASSVVGSTGELFFGEGSRLTVL.